The present T cell receptor beta chain was sequenced within a study of CD8 T cells in ankylosing spondylitis. General study findings and limits: Reported data indicate significant enrichment of disease-linked clones within matched ankylosing spondylitis synovial fluid. Clones that were linked to disease were CD8+ and were relatively rare in peripheral blood.

This clonotype was detected many times. As yet, its antigen is unknown. The CDR3 spans 17 residues. Trimming removed 3 bases from V and 1 base from J; junction bases left unmatched: 6. TCRdb redid the calling of the 5' RACE reads with MiXCR, one entry per CDR3 protein. The repertoire holds about 240,000 distinct CDR3 sequences, with roughly a tenth as singletons. Source material: blood, either unsorted or a sorted T cell fraction (not recorded which). This chain connects TRBV12-3 or TRBV12-4 to TRBJ2-3; 11 nucleotides align to TRBD2. The clonotype was recovered from a male donor with ankylosing spondylitis or in good health (not recorded which). CDR3 DNA sequence: TGTGCCAGCAGTTTCGCCAGACTAGCGGGACGCACAGATACGCAGTATTTT. Protein product: CASSFARLAGRTDTQYF.